This TCR beta chain comes out of a study of control samples from healthy donors and cancer patients (TCRdb year 2020). The receptor library was made with the immunoSEQ multiplex PCR assay. Not all clones reach the TCRdb copy of this immuneACCESS table, which keeps in-frame sequences only. Checked studies attribute under half of the gap to unresolved V genes and leave the rest unexplained. For this sample there are roughly 73,000 clones; around 92% appear just once. The top ten hold around 6% of the sample. Worth noting for this clone: Its antigen is not yet known. No base qualities exist here, and no much larger clone lies one base off it.

The sample comprised blood. The receptor was isolated from a woman aged 60-70 years in good health.

The CDR3 reads CASSEQGLAGTKNIQYF. The nucleotide sequence is TGTGCCAGCAGTGAACAGGGGTTAGCGGGAACCAAAAACATTCAGTACTTC. Recombination linked TRBV6-1 to TRBJ2-4; TRBD2 fits 8 bases in the junction. The germline V gene sets CDR1 to MNHNS and CDR2 to SASEGT. Trimming accounts for 2 bases at V and 2 bases at J, while the number of junction bases matched to no gene is 8. Reading from cysteine to phenylalanine, the CDR3 counts 17 amino acids. The kept DNA is CDR3 alone, 51 bases in frame from the first base.